This entry features one T cell receptor (beta chain) sequence. Generated by immunoSEQ multiplex PCR, the TCRdb table keeps only in-frame clones and is missing some. Altogether 50,000 to 75,000 clones are present, around 95% being singletons, with the ten largest covering approximately 4%. This sample was taken from a study of technical replicates of blood from a handful of donors. The receptor comes from a human donor in good health. Some clones in this sample may be carry-over from other donors' samples. Material: PBMCs.

The CDR3 loop is CASSAWDRGNTEAFF. Here the CDR3 DNA reads TGTGCCAGCAGTGCCTGGGACAGGGGGAACACTGAAGCTTTCTTT. The chain employs TRBV6-1 and TRBJ1-1; 10 bases agree with TRBD1. The CDR3 spans 15 residues. The germline V gene has CDR1 MNHNS and CDR2 SASEGT. Unmatched junction bases numbered 3, after V lost 4 bases and J lost 1 base.